The sequence of this T cell receptor (beta chain) was determined in a study of T cell changes during pregnancy in multiple sclerosis. This CDR3 has 14 residues. Trimming left V 5 bases short and J 7 bases short, with 15 bases between. Germline loops: CDR1 SGHRS, CDR2 YFSETQ. Produced via immunoSEQ multiplex PCR; TCRdb's table is partial and in-frame only. Seen here are almost 50,000 clones, roughly nine tenths observed once, and the top ten hold 0.37%. The V and J genes are TRBV5-1 and TRBJ1-4; D is undetermined. The sample consisted of CD4+ T cells from peripheral blood mononuclear cells, taken in the second trimester of pregnancy. The receptor's source is a female donor in good health, enrolled as a control in a pregnancy study. This chain's CDR3 is CASSIAVGGEKLFF. CDR3 sequence (DNA): TGCGCCAGCAGTATTGCAGTCGGCGGTGAAAAACTGTTTTTT.